Presented here are 30 T cell receptor beta chains from one specimen sequenced in a study of long-term antiretroviral therapy in people with HIV. The run of the v3.0 immunoSEQ assay was at survey level. Some clones are missing from TCRdb's copy, which holds only in-frame ones; the method was immunoSEQ multiplex PCR. The sample yields 26,000 or so clones, 65% to 85% seen once. The sequences come from unsorted PBMCs, collected 0.8 years before starting antiretroviral therapy. These receptors were obtained from a man younger than 35 with HIV.

The rearrangement uses TRBV28 and TRBJ1-1, with D possibly matching TRBD1 (6 bases). This CDR3 region has 12 residues. The V end was cut by 5 bases, the J end by 10 bases, with 14 bases between. CDR1 and CDR2 (germline): MDHEN, SYDVKM. CDR3 coding DNA: TGTGCCAGCAGTCTTCAGGGGAGGATAGCTTTCTTT. This sequence encodes CASSLQGRIAFF.

The rearrangement uses TRBV7-9 and TRBJ1-1; no clear D gene. Germline loops: CDR1 SEHNR, CDR2 FQNEAQ (reference sequence). The CDR3 consists of 14 residues. Trimming cost V 2 bases and J 0 bases, with 7 bases left between them. The CDR3 loop is CASSLTNLNTEAFF. CDR3 nucleotide sequence: TGTGCCAGCAGCTTAACGAATTTGAACACTGAAGCTTTCTTT.

The genes are TRBV27 and TRBJ2-7; D is perhaps TRBD2 (5 bases). The CDR3 has 17 residues. Trimming took 0 bases from V and 2 from J, leaving 17 bases between them. Germline V gives CDR1 MNHEY, CDR2 SMNVEV (reference sequence). Here the CDR3 DNA reads TGTGCCAGCAGTTTATCGCCCCTCCGGGGAGCAGCCTACGAGCAGTACTTC. Protein product: CASSLSPLRGAAYEQYF.

The chain's CDR3 is CASSYSRTGSYYEQYF. CDR3 in DNA: TGTGCCAGCAGTTACAGTAGGACAGGGTCATACTACGAGCAGTACTTC. The chain has TRBV6-5 and TRBJ2-7, with 8 bases identical to TRBD1. V lost 2 bases, J lost 3 bases, and 9 bases stayed unmatched. The CDR3 loop spans 16 amino acids. Germline loops: CDR1 MNHEY, CDR2 SVGAGI.

This clone was seen more than once but under ten times. J is TRBJ1-1 and V is TRBV19, with D possibly being TRBD1 (6 bases). Trimming removed 7 bases at V and 1 base at J, with 13 bases between. CDR1 and CDR2 from the germline V gene are LNHDA and SQIVND (reference sequence). The CDR3 is 14 amino acids. The CDR3 DNA reads TGTGCCAGTATTACTCAGGGGTGGAACACTGAAGCTTTCTTT. It encodes CASITQGWNTEAFF.

V is TRBV7-9 and J is TRBJ1-4; D might be TRBD1 (6 bases). This CDR3 is built from 19 residues. The ends were cut back, 2 bases at V and 7 bases at J, with 26 bases in the middle. Per the germline V gene, CDR1 is SEHNR and CDR2 is FQNEAQ (reference sequence). The CDR3 region is CASSLLSSAGARVGEKLFF. CDR3 in DNA: TGTGCCAGCAGCTTACTTTCCTCCGCGGGGGCTCGAGTCGGTGAAAAACTGTTTTTT.

The chain couples TRBV27 to TRBJ1-1; D possibly corresponds to TRBD1 (6 bases). Trimming cost V 2 bases and J 3 bases, with 19 bases left between them. The CDR3 spans 17 residues. CDR1 is MNHEY, CDR2 SMNVEV, per germline (reference sequence). The CDR3: CASSLVGGHPAYTEAFF. The CDR3 nucleotides read TGTGCCAGCAGTTTAGTCGGGGGACATCCAGCTTACACTGAAGCTTTCTTT.

The V gene is TRBV7-9, the J gene TRBJ1-4; the D is unclear. CDR1 SEHNR and CDR2 FQNEAQ come from the germline V gene (reference sequence). V lost 6 bases and J 1 base, leaving 9 bases between the germline ends. This CDR3 comprises 14 residues. CDR3 protein: CASRLWGTNEKLFF. Written as DNA, the CDR3 is TGTGCCAGCAGGCTGTGGGGAACTAATGAAAAACTGTTTTTT.

This CDR3 is CASVLSAGGGGHNEQFF. The CDR3 nucleotides read TGTGCCAGCGTTTTAAGTGCTGGGGGAGGGGGGCACAATGAGCAGTTCTTC. The V and J genes are TRBV11-2 and TRBJ2-1; TRBD2 is a possible D gene (7 bases). The CDR3 is made up of 17 amino acids. The V end lost 8 bases, the J end lost 5 bases, and 25 bases lay between the germline ends. Germline CDR1 SGHAT, CDR2 FQNNGV.

This clone appeared a single time. The chain couples TRBV10-3 to TRBJ1-1, with D tentatively TRBD1 (6 bases). CDR1 is ENHRY and CDR2 is SYGVKD in the germline V gene. Trimming cost V 3 bases and J 4 bases, with 12 bases left between them. The CDR3 runs 14 residues. CDR3 loop: CAISETGRGTEAFF. As DNA, the CDR3 is TGTGCCATCAGTGAAACAGGGCGGGGCACTGAAGCTTTCTTT.

This clone came up a few times. The rearrangement links TRBV7-3 to TRBJ1-2; TRBD1 matches 7 bases. The CDR3 covers 13 residues. Germline values: CDR1 SGHTA, CDR2 FQGTGA. The trim removed 4 bases at V and 7 bases at J, leaving 6 bases unmatched. The CDR3 bases are TGTGCCAGCAGCTCAACAGGGGCGGGTGGCTACACCTTC. Amino acids: CASSSTGAGGYTF.

This chain connects TRBV30 to TRBJ1-4; D gene ambiguous. Germline assignment: CDR1 GTSNPN and CDR2 SVGIG (reference sequence). This CDR3 region has 14 residues. Trimming took off 2 bases at V and 0 bases at J, with 7 bases between the two ends. CDR3 DNA: TGTGCCTGGAGTAGGGAGTCAACTAATGAAAAACTGTTTTTT. Its protein product is CAWSRESTNEKLFF.

This sequence joins TRBV27 and TRBJ2-2; D possibly corresponds to TRBD2 (6 bases). Germline-derived CDR1 and CDR2 are MNHEY and SMNVEV (reference sequence). The CDR3 sequence is 15 residues long. V was trimmed by 5 bases and J by 3 bases, leaving 13 bases between them. The CDR3 bases are TGTGCCAGCAGTCCCCGGGGGTCGGACACCGGGGAGCTGTTTTTT. Translating it yields CASSPRGSDTGELFF.

J is TRBJ2-6 and V is TRBV28, with 7 bases that match TRBD1. The V and J ends lost 4 bases and 0 bases, in that order; junction bases with no gene match: 6. Germline V gene sequence: CDR1 MDHEN, CDR2 SYDVKM. CDR3 size: 17 residues. CDR3 coding DNA: TGTGCCAGCAGTTCGGACAGGTCTTCCTCTGGGGCCAACGTCCTGACTTTC. Translating it yields CASSSDRSSSGANVLTF.

For the CDR3, the DNA is TGTGCCAGTAGCCCGGGGGGTTCGAGGTACGAGCAGTACTTC. It encodes CASSPGGSRYEQYF. The gene calls are TRBV19 and TRBJ2-7, with 7 nucleotides matching TRBD2. J lost 4 bases, V lost 6 bases, and 9 bases had no gene match. The CDR3 has 14 residues. CDR1 and CDR2 from the germline V gene are LNHDA and SQIVND (reference sequence).

The rearrangement joins TRBV7-8 to TRBJ2-7, with 13 bases that match TRBD2. J lost 0 bases, V lost 7 bases, and 12 bases had no gene match. The germline V gene has CDR1 SGHVS and CDR2 FQNEAQ. The CDR3 spans 18 residues. CDR3 in DNA: TGTGCCAGCATCTTGGGACTAGCGGGACCCGATAGCTCCTACGAGCAGTACTTC. Translation: CASILGLAGPDSSYEQYF.

This sequence joins TRBV19 and TRBJ1-2; a weak D match, TRBD1 (6 bases). This CDR3 has 14 amino acids. Trimming removed 5 bases from V and 5 bases from J, with 15 bases in between. Germline V gene lookup returns CDR1 LNHDA and CDR2 SQIVND (reference sequence). CDR3 in amino acids: CASSPLGTTYGYTF. The CDR3 DNA reads as TGTGCCAGTAGTCCCTTAGGGACAACGTATGGCTACACCTTC.

The V gene is TRBV4-1, the J gene TRBJ2-2; D remains ambiguous. This CDR3 has 16 amino acids. V was trimmed by 0 bases and J by 5 bases, leaving 13 bases between them. In germline, CDR1 is MGHRA, CDR2 YSYEKL. This CDR3 reads CASSQDRQLWTGELFF. The DNA for the CDR3 is TGCGCCAGCAGCCAAGATCGGCAGCTTTGGACCGGGGAGCTGTTTTTT.

This clone came up a few times. The rearrangement uses TRBV27 and TRBJ2-2; 10 positions agree with TRBD2. Germline V CDR1 and CDR2: MNHEY, SMNVEV (reference sequence). The CDR3 length is 16 residues. Germline trimming cut 4 bases from V and 0 bases from J; bases unmatched to any gene: 2. The CDR3 loop reads CASSSGTSANTGELFF. In nucleotides, the CDR3 is TGTGCCAGCAGTTCCGGGACTAGCGCGAACACCGGGGAGCTGTTTTTT.

This clone was observed once. The chain carries TRBV18 and TRBJ2-6, with 9 positions matching TRBD2. J was trimmed by 0 bases and V by 6 bases; bases with no gene match: 12. The CDR3 covers 19 residues. Germline V gives CDR1 KGHSH, CDR2 LQKENI. In DNA, the CDR3 is TGTGCCAGCTCGCCTCACGGTTTAGCGGGGGACTCTGGGGCCAACGTCCTGACTTTC. Protein: CASSPHGLAGDSGANVLTF. Combining the CDR3 with reference TRBV18 and TRBJ2-6 gives the whole variable domain NAGVMQNPRHLVRRRGQEARLRCSPMKGHSHVYWYRQLPEEGLKFMVYLQKENIIDESGMPKERFSAEFPKEGPSILRIQQVVRGDSAAYFCASSPHGLAGDSGANVLTFGAGSRLTVL.

The rearrangement uses TRBV6-1 and TRBJ1-5; maybe TRBD1 (5 bases). CDR1 is MNHNS, CDR2 SASEGT, per germline. The CDR3 consists of 15 residues. Deletions cut 6 bases from V and 0 bases from J, with 12 bases between. The CDR3 spells CASRGRDHSNQPQHF. Here the CDR3 DNA reads TGTGCCAGCAGGGGGCGGGACCATAGCAATCAGCCCCAGCATTTT.

The CDR3 is CASSFFVTRTDTQYF. The CDR3 DNA sequence: TGTGCCAGCAGCTTTTTTGTGACGAGAACAGATACGCAGTATTTT. This chain joins TRBV7-9 and TRBJ2-3; unclear D gene. The CDR3 consists of 15 residues. Trimming pared 3 bases from V and 3 bases from J, leaving 13 bases between. Germline values: CDR1 SEHNR, CDR2 FQNEAQ (reference sequence).

J is TRBJ2-3 and V is TRBV10-2; TRBD2 matches 8 bases. CDR3 length: 19 residues. The V and J ends lost 7 bases and 2 bases, in that order; junction bases with no gene match: 20. Germline CDR1 WSHSY, CDR2 SAAADI. For the CDR3, the DNA is TGCGCCAGCACCGGAGGGGGGGGACGGGGGGGAGGTCACACAGATACGCAGTATTTT. Translating gives CASTGGGGRGGGHTDTQYF.

The chain links TRBV19 to TRBJ1-2; D is unclear. Between the trimmed V and J ends, which lost 3 bases and 5 bases, there was a span of 7 bases. CDR1 and CDR2 from the germline V gene are LNHDA and SQIVND (reference sequence). CDR3 length: 12 amino acids. The CDR3 here is CASSMYSYGYTF. The CDR3 nucleotides read TGTGCCAGTAGTATGTACTCTTATGGCTACACCTTC.

This clone has only one observation. The chain joins TRBV28 to TRBJ1-2; 7 bases match TRBD1. V shed 0 bases and J 3 bases; nucleotides not matched to a gene: 4. In germline, CDR1 is MDHEN, CDR2 SYDVKM. This CDR3 has 15 residues. The CDR3 DNA reads as TGTGCCAGCAGTTTATGGGGGACAGCCGACTATGGCTACACCTTC. It codes for CASSLWGTADYGYTF.

The chain couples TRBV10-3 to TRBJ2-1, with 9 bases aligning to TRBD1. Germline CDR1 and CDR2: ENHRY and SYGVKD. The V and J ends lost 6 bases and 6 bases, in that order; junction bases with no gene match: 9. The CDR3 covers 15 residues. CDR3 bases: TGTGCCATCAGGGTGAAACAGGGGGCCGTCAATGAGCAGTTCTTC. Protein sequence: CAIRVKQGAVNEQFF.

The chain combines TRBV7-8 with TRBJ2-5, with 10 bases lining up with TRBD1. Trimming took 5 bases from V and 4 from J; bases not matched to a gene: 10. Germline assignment: CDR1 SGHVS and CDR2 FQNEAQ. This CDR3 contains 16 residues. The CDR3: CASSLMRQGARETQYF. DNA of the CDR3: TGTGCCAGCAGCCTCATGCGACAGGGGGCACGAGAGACCCAGTACTTC. Full variable domain (rest looked up from reference TRBV7-8 and TRBJ2-5): GAGVSQSPRYKVAKRGQDVALRCDPISGHVSLFWYQQALGQGPEFLTYFQNEAQLDKSGLPSDRFFAERPEGSVSTLKIQRTQQEDSAVYLCASSLMRQGARETQYFGPGTRLLVL.

This sequence joins TRBV25-1 and TRBJ2-7; D unresolved. Germline values: CDR1 MGHDK, CDR2 SYGVNS. The CDR3 covers 11 residues. V lost 5 bases to trimming and J lost 2 bases, with 4 bases between them. DNA of the CDR3: TGTGCCAGCAGTAGCCCCTACGAGCAGTACTTC. Its protein product is CASSSPYEQYF.

The chain uses TRBV6-1 and TRBJ2-1; D uncertain. The CDR3 totals 13 residues. Germline CDR1 reads MNHNS; CDR2 reads SASEGT. V was shortened by 2 bases and J by 10 bases, with 12 bases between the two germline ends. The CDR3 nucleotides read TGTGCCAGCAGTGAACATGAGGTCGGCGAGCAGTTCTTC. Residues: CASSEHEVGEQFF.

The chain is built from TRBV2 and TRBJ1-2; maybe TRBD1 (5 bases). This CDR3 contains 14 residues. V was cut by 6 bases and J by 4 bases, with 15 bases left in between. Per the germline V gene, CDR1 is SNHLY and CDR2 is FYNNEI. This CDR3 is CASSPGAASYGYTF. In DNA form, the CDR3 reads TGTGCCAGCAGCCCTGGGGCAGCTTCCTATGGCTACACCTTC.